This T cell receptor (beta chain) is from a study of molecular identifiers for immune sequencing clone quantification. TCRdb reprocessed the PCR reads with MiXCR, giving one entry per CDR3 protein. The table lists 550,000 to 750,000 distinct CDR3 sequences, just under 20% of them singletons. There are a few counts of this clonotype. Naive CD8 sequencing libraries were generated from approximately 22,000 to 940,000 sorted cells, with 10%, 30% or 50% RNA as input. This TCR was sampled from a human donor in good health. Some libraries in this study had Jurkat cell RNA spiked in. The source material was naive CD8+ T cells from blood, with Jurkat cell RNA spiked in. Documented subset: FACS-sorted CD8+CD4-CCR7+CD45RA+ naive T cells.

CDR3 nucleotides: TGTGCCAGCTCACCACCGAACGGACAGGGCTGGGAGGAGCAGTACTTC. Amino acid sequence: CASSPPNGQGWEEQYF. The chain carries TRBV18 and TRBJ2-7; 8 bases match TRBD1. Looked up from germline, CDR1 is KGHSH and CDR2 is LQKENI. With V trimmed by 0 bases and J by 7 bases, 11 bases remained unmatched. The CDR3 length is 16 residues.